The 3 T cell receptor beta chains reported below all come from one sample, sequenced in a study of blood T cell repertoires in COVID-19. Only in-frame clones appear in the TCRdb table, and some are missing; sequencing was by immunoSEQ multiplex PCR. This table holds more than 250,000 clones, approximately 88% found once. Material for sequencing was PBMCs or T cells enriched from blood (not recorded which). These receptors came from a woman in her 40s who had recovered from COVID-19.

This clone was counted a single time. The gene calls are TRBV21-1 and TRBJ1-1. TRBV21-1 is annotated as a pseudogene. The CDR3 has 14 residues. CDR3 residues: CASSKDGVNTEAFF. DNA for the CDR3: TGTGCCAGCAGCAAAGACGGGGTGAACACTGAAGCTTTCTTT.

The chain combines TRBV5-1 with TRBJ2-3; 7 positions match TRBD2. Germline V CDR1 and CDR2: SGHRS, YFSETQ. V shed 4 bases, J shed 5 bases, and the junction held 7 bases outside the gene matches. This CDR3 spans 14 amino acids. The CDR3 sequence: CASSRGGSEDTQYF. For the CDR3, the DNA is TGCGCCAGCAGCCGCGGGGGTAGTGAAGATACGCAGTATTTT.

V usage is TRBV7-3 and J usage is TRBJ1-2; 9 bases line up with TRBD1. The germline CDR1 and CDR2 sequences are SGHTA and FQGTGA. CDR3 length: 14 residues. Germline trimming cut 5 bases from V and 7 bases from J; bases unmatched to any gene: 8. CDR3 nucleotide sequence: TGTGCCAGCAGCGTTGACAGGGGGTCCCTTGGCTACACCTTC. The encoded protein is CASSVDRGSLGYTF.